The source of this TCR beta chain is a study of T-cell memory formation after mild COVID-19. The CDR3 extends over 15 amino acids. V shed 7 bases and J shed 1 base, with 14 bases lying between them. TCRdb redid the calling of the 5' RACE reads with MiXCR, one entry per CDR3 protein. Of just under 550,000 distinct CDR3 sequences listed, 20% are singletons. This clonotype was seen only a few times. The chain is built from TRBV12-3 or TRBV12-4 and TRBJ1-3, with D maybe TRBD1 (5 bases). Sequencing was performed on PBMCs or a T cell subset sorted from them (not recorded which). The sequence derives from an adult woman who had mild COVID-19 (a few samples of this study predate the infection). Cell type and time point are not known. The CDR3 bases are TGTGCCAGCAAAGACGAGGGGTGGTCTGGAAACACCATATATTTT. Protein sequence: CASKDEGWSGNTIYF.